Listed here is a single TCR beta chain. Its antigen is undetermined. One junction end disagrees with the germline gene, perhaps due to a read error. This CDR3 is 15 amino acids long. Germline CDR1 LGHDT, CDR2 YNNKEL (reference sequence). Next came a second PCR, run for about 6 to 12 cycles, which used a sample-barcoded 5' primer along with a J-beta primer mix. TCRdb reprocessed the 5' RACE reads with MiXCR, giving one entry per CDR3 protein. The sample holds some 900,000 distinct CDR3 sequences; around 48% are singletons and the top ten take 13%. The data are from a study of blood T cells in healthy people across ages. Study results and limitations: Any changes in expanded clonotypes were possibly confounded, as donor CMV status remained unknown.

The rearrangement joins TRBV3-1 to TRBJ1-2, with 7 bases matching TRBD1. This TCR was recovered from a man aged 30 to 39 in good health. The material sequenced was blood. The CDR3: CASSQVQGANYGYTF. CDR3 sequence (DNA): TGTGCCAGCAGTCAAGTTCAGGGGGCTAACTATGGCTACACCTTC.